Presented here are 25 T cell receptor beta chains from one specimen sequenced in a study of CD8+ T cells in alopecia areata. Extracted RNA was reverse transcribed, and the resulting cDNA served as sequencing template. Only in-frame clones appear in the TCRdb table, and some are missing; sequencing was by immunoSEQ multiplex PCR. The profile shows about 160,000 clones, 47% of them singletons. The sequenced sample consisted of CD4+ T cells sorted from blood. These receptors originate from a human donor with alopecia areata.

This chain connects TRBV2 to TRBJ2-3, with D maybe TRBD2 (6 bases). Germline values: CDR1 SNHLY, CDR2 FYNNEI. The CDR3 consists of 15 residues. V lost 4 bases and J lost 2, with 13 bases in between. CDR3 coding DNA: TGTGCCAGCAGTGCGCGGGACTTCGACACAGATACGCAGTATTTT. It translates to CASSARDFDTDTQYF.

This clone has just a few counts. The chain has TRBV9 and TRBJ2-3; no clear D. The germline gives CDR1 SGDLS, CDR2 YYNGEE. The CDR3 length is 14 residues. V was shortened by 6 bases and J by 2 bases, with 13 bases between the two germline ends. CDR3 nucleotides: TGTGCCAGCACTGGGGATTTTTCCACAGATACGCAGTATTTT. Amino acids: CASTGDFSTDTQYF.

The chain uses TRBV5-6 and TRBJ1-1, with TRBD1 as a possible D gene (5 bases). Germline V CDR1 and CDR2: SGHDT, YYEEEE. The germline V and J ends were trimmed by 1 base and 10 bases, with 23 bases remaining between them. The CDR3 consists of 16 residues. DNA for the CDR3: TGTGCCAGCAGCTTGCGAAGTTCAGGGCTGAGGTGGGCAGCTTTCTTT. This sequence encodes CASSLRSSGLRWAAFF.

This clone showed up just a few times. This chain joins TRBV29-1 and TRBJ1-4; D is ambiguous. V lost 5 bases and J lost 5, with 3 bases in between. CDR3 length: 10 amino acids. Germline assignment: CDR1 SQVTM and CDR2 ANQGSEA. The CDR3 region is CSVMNEKLFF. The CDR3 nucleotides are TGCAGCGTTATGAATGAAAAACTGTTTTTT. The whole variable domain, remainder taken from reference TRBV29-1 and TRBJ1-4, is SAVISQKPSRDICQRGTSLTIQCQVDSQVTMMFWYRQQPGQSLTLIATANQGSEATYESGFVIDKFPISRPNLTFSTLTVSNMSPEDSSIYLCSVMNEKLFFGSGTQLSVL.

This sequence joins TRBV9 and TRBJ2-6; D uncertain. Germline V gene sequence: CDR1 SGDLS, CDR2 YYNGEE. The CDR3 has 16 residues. Trimming removed 3 bases from V and 0 bases from J, with 10 bases in between. The CDR3 is CASSAFRDSGANVLTF. CDR3 coding DNA: TGTGCCAGCAGCGCCTTTCGTGACTCTGGGGCCAACGTCCTGACTTTC.

The rearrangement joins TRBV4-1 to TRBJ2-1, with 7 bases lining up with TRBD2. The CDR3 length is 17 residues. The germline gives CDR1 MGHRA, CDR2 YSYEKL. The ends lost 4 bases at V and 8 bases at J; junction bases unmatched: 17. The CDR3 DNA reads TGCGCCAGCAGCCCCGGACCCCTAGCGGTCCCAGAGGATGAGCAGTTCTTC. It yields the protein CASSPGPLAVPEDEQFF.

The chain combines TRBV2 with TRBJ1-2; TRBD1 matches 8 bases. The CDR3 has 14 amino acids. The J segment lost 5 bases and the V segment lost 2 bases, leaving 4 bases of the junction unmatched. The germline V gene encodes CDR1 SNHLY and CDR2 FYNNEI. CDR3 in amino acids: CASSEQGAQYGYTF. In DNA, the CDR3 is TGTGCCAGCAGTGAACAGGGGGCGCAATATGGCTACACCTTC.

V usage is TRBV5-1 and J usage is TRBJ2-7, with 7 bases identical to TRBD1. The CDR3 loop spans 13 amino acids. Germline V gene sequence: CDR1 SGHRS, CDR2 YFSETQ. V lost 4 bases to trimming and J lost 2 bases; unmatched junction nucleotides: 3. CDR3 coding DNA: TGCGCCAGCAGCACCGGGACAGCCTACGAGCAGTACTTC. Residues: CASSTGTAYEQYF.

The V gene is TRBV30, the J gene TRBJ1-4; D is undetermined. Germline V CDR1 and CDR2: GTSNPN, SVGIG (reference sequence). CDR3 length: 13 residues. V gave up 2 bases and J gave up 8 bases, with 12 bases separating them. The CDR3 DNA follows: TGTGCCTGGAGTCCGGAGAACGGCGAAAAACTGTTTTTT. Its translation is CAWSPENGEKLFF.

The chain carries TRBV5-6 and TRBJ1-1, with 10 bases matching TRBD1. Per germline, CDR1 SGHDT and CDR2 YYEEEE. V was pared by 0 bases and J by 10 bases, with 3 bases of the junction left unmatched. The CDR3 consists of 13 residues. The CDR3: CASSLGQGARAFF. The CDR3 DNA follows: TGTGCCAGCAGCTTGGGACAGGGGGCAAGAGCTTTCTTT.

This clone was observed a few times. The rearrangement links TRBV15 to TRBJ2-3; D unclear. The V and J ends lost 0 bases and 4 bases respectively, with 20 bases between them. CDR3 length: 18 residues. Germline V gene lookup returns CDR1 LNHNV and CDR2 YYDKDF (reference sequence). CDR3 protein: CATSRDRLRSVSADTQYF. The CDR3 nucleotides are TGTGCCACCAGCAGAGATAGATTACGGTCCGTTTCCGCAGATACGCAGTATTTT.

This clone was seen only once. The J gene is TRBJ1-5, the V gene TRBV7-8, with D unresolved. This CDR3 contains 17 residues. From germline, CDR1 is SGHVS and CDR2 FQNEAQ. The ends were cut back, 1 base at V and 6 bases at J, with 19 bases in the middle. CDR3 loop: CASSLDPSGVALQPQHF. As DNA, the CDR3 is TGTGCCAGCAGCTTAGACCCAAGCGGGGTGGCTCTTCAGCCCCAGCATTTT.

This clone was seen more than once but under ten times. The gene calls are TRBV5-1 and TRBJ2-5; possible D gene TRBD2, 6 bases. Germline V gene data show CDR1 as SGHRS and CDR2 as YFSETQ. The CDR3 is 15 amino acids. Trimming shortened V by 4 bases and J by 2 bases, and 15 bases separated the two germline ends. The CDR3 bases are TGCGCCAGCAGCGCGGGATGGGGAGCGCAAGAGACCCAGTACTTC. Protein sequence: CASSAGWGAQETQYF. The full variable domain, rest sourced from reference TRBV5-1 and TRBJ2-5, is KAGVTQTPRYLIKTRGQQVTLSCSPISGHRSVSWYQQTPGQGLQFLFEYFSETQRNKGNFPGRFSGRQFSNSRSEMNVSTLELGDSALYLCASSAGWGAQETQYFGPGTRLLVL.

V usage is TRBV5-1 and J usage is TRBJ2-7, with TRBD1 matching 7 bases. With V trimmed by 3 bases and J by 7 bases, 13 bases remained unmatched. Germline V gene data show CDR1 as SGHRS and CDR2 as YFSETQ. This CDR3 has 15 residues. DNA of the CDR3: TGCGCCAGCAGCTCGACCGGGACAGACCTCTGGGAGCAGTACTTC. Its translation is CASSSTGTDLWEQYF.

The chain joins TRBV28 to TRBJ1-1; maybe TRBD1 (5 bases). Germline CDR1 and CDR2: MDHEN and SYDVKM. Trimming shortened V by 7 bases and J by 5 bases, and 11 bases separated the two germline ends. The CDR3 contains 12 residues. CDR3 nucleotide sequence: TGTGCCAGCAATTGGGGGGAGACTGAAGCTTTCTTT. This gives the protein CASNWGETEAFF.

This sequence joins TRBV29-1 and TRBJ2-1; 8 nucleotides match TRBD2. The CDR3 runs to 14 residues. The trim removed 4 bases at V and 3 bases at J, leaving 5 bases unmatched. Germline CDR1 SQVTM, CDR2 ANQGSEA. CDR3 sequence: CSVAKSGSYNEQFF. In DNA, the CDR3 is TGCAGCGTTGCCAAGAGCGGGAGCTACAATGAGCAGTTCTTC.

This clone was counted only a few times. The CDR3: CASSQVVGTNPFGTQYF. As DNA, the CDR3 is TGCGCCAGCAGCCAAGTCGTGGGGACAAATCCCTTCGGGACCCAGTACTTC. This sequence joins TRBV4-1 and TRBJ2-5; maybe TRBD1 (6 bases). From germline, CDR1 is MGHRA and CDR2 YSYEKL. Trimming stripped 1 base from V and 7 bases from J, with 22 bases between. This CDR3 comprises 17 residues.

The chain has TRBV7-2 and TRBJ2-5; 8 nucleotides align to TRBD1. Germline values: CDR1 SGHTA, CDR2 FQGNSA. The trim removed 5 bases at V and 4 bases at J, leaving 6 bases unmatched. CDR3 length equals 14 residues. The CDR3 DNA follows: TGTGCCAGCAGCGGCGGACAGGGTTTAGAGACCCAGTACTTC. Protein sequence: CASSGGQGLETQYF.

J is TRBJ2-7 and V is TRBV29-1; either TRBD1 or TRBD2 may fit D (6 bases each). With 4 bases removed from V and 4 bases from J, the gap between germline ends came to 8 bases. The length of the CDR3 is 11 residues. Germline V lookup: CDR1 SQVTM, CDR2 ANQGSEA. This CDR3 reads CSVGGGYEQYF. CDR3 bases: TGCAGCGTTGGAGGGGGGTACGAGCAGTACTTC.

The rearrangement uses TRBV5-1 and TRBJ2-1, with D uncertain. Germline V gives CDR1 SGHRS, CDR2 YFSETQ. The CDR3 extends over 13 amino acids. V gave up 0 bases and J gave up 10 bases, with 11 bases separating them. CDR3 nucleotide sequence: TGCGCCAGCAGCTTGGAGCTTGGGCTAGAGCAGTTCTTC. Translation: CASSLELGLEQFF.

The chain carries TRBV28 and TRBJ2-2; D is uncertain. Trimming removed 7 bases from V and 3 bases from J, with 9 bases in between. Looked up from germline, CDR1 is MDHEN and CDR2 is SYDVKM. There are 13 residues in the CDR3. CDR3 sequence: CASNNRDTGELFF. DNA of the CDR3: TGTGCCAGCAACAACCGTGACACCGGGGAGCTGTTTTTT.

The gene calls are TRBV2 and TRBJ2-7; 12 bases agree with TRBD2. This CDR3 is built from 15 residues. V gave up 4 bases and J gave up 7 bases; unmatched junction bases: 8. CDR1 and CDR2 (germline): SNHLY, FYNNEI. The CDR3 spells CASSANRLAGVEQYF. In DNA form, the CDR3 reads TGTGCCAGCAGTGCAAATAGACTAGCGGGAGTGGAGCAGTACTTC.

The chain joins TRBV29-1 to TRBJ2-7, with TRBD2 matching 14 bases. The J segment lost 3 bases and the V segment lost 7 bases, leaving 5 bases of the junction unmatched. The CDR3 is 14 residues long. Germline CDR1 is SQVTM and CDR2 is ANQGSEA. As DNA, the CDR3 is TGCAGCGCCAAGGGACTAGCGGGAGTCTACGAGCAGTACTTC. Translating gives CSAKGLAGVYEQYF.

This clone was recorded at least ten times. This rearrangement joins TRBV28 to TRBJ2-5, with 9 positions matching TRBD1. CDR3 length: 15 amino acids. J gave up 2 bases and V 5 bases, and 6 bases lay outside the gene matches. From germline, CDR1 is MDHEN and CDR2 SYDVKM. CDR3 sequence (DNA): TGTGCCAGCAGTCCCCCGACAGGGGGACAAGAGACCCAGTACTTC. This sequence encodes CASSPPTGGQETQYF.

This chain connects TRBV5-1 to TRBJ1-2; no definite D call. In germline, CDR1 is SGHRS, CDR2 YFSETQ. V shed 1 base and J shed 5 bases, with 9 bases lying between them. The CDR3 loop spans 13 amino acids. The CDR3 region is CASSLYGGYGYTF. CDR3 in DNA: TGCGCCAGCAGCTTGTATGGCGGGTATGGCTACACCTTC.